This TCR beta chain was found in a study of long-term antiretroviral therapy in people with HIV. Across the study: The 2015 immediate-ART recommendation was preceded by the earliest samples by about a decade. Study-level points and caveats: HIV repertoire CDR3 lengths ranged less widely than those of controls. Post-ART diversity increased but stayed below transplant donor controls.

Ahead of DNA extraction, samples held roughly 0.9-10 million cryopreserved PBMC each. Turning to this clone: Its antigen is unidentified.

Samples were assayed with immunoSEQ v3.0 at survey level. Repertoires were generated with immunoSEQ multiplex PCR, while TCRdb's copy carries only in-frame clones and drops some. The sample lists fewer than 45,000 clones; around 82% were seen once. The CDR3 has 15 residues. Germline V gives CDR1 LGHNT, CDR2 FRNRAP. V shed 1 base and J 4 bases; nucleotides not matched to a gene: 5. The clonotype comes from a man aged 18 to 30 with HIV. The sample consisted of unsorted PBMCs, taken 0.3 years after starting antiretroviral therapy. The chain uses TRBV12-5 and TRBJ1-1, with 8 positions matching TRBD1. Here the CDR3 DNA reads TGTGCTAGTGGTTTGGGACAGGGGAGCGGCACTGAAGCTTTCTTT. This translates into CASGLGQGSGTEAFF.